Reported below is one T cell receptor beta chain. These data are taken from a study of blood T cell repertoires in COVID-19. Study at large: Samples came from the United States, Italy and Spain, spanning acute and convalescent COVID-19. Sample material is recorded as cDNA or gDNA derived from T cells, B-cell-depleted T cells, or PBMCs.

Germline trimming cut 5 bases from V and 5 bases from J; bases unmatched to any gene: 6. CDR1 and CDR2 (germline): LNHNV, YYDKDF (reference sequence). The CDR3 contains 13 residues. Only in-frame clones appear in the TCRdb table, and some are missing; sequencing was by immunoSEQ multiplex PCR. This table has approximately 220,000 clones, around 84% appearing once. The clonotype comes from a man over 45 with acute or convalescent COVID-19. Sequenced: peripheral blood. The gene calls are TRBV15 and TRBJ2-7, with 7 bases matching TRBD1. CDR3 region: CATSSRDSHEQYF. For the CDR3, the DNA is TGTGCCACCAGCTCCCGGGACAGCCACGAGCAGTACTTC.